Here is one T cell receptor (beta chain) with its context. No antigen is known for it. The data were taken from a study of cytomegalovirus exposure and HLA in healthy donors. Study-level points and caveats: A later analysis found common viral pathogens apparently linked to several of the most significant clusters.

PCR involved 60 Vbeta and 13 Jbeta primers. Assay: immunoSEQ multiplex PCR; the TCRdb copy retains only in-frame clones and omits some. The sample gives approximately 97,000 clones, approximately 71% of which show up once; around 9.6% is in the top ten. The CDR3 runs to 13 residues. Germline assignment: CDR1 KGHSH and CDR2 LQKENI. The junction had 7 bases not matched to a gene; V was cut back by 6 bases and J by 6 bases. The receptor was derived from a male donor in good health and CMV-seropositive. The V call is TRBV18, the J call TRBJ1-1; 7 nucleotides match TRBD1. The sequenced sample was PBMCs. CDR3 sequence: CASSPDRDAEAFF. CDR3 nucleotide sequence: TGTGCCAGCTCCCCTGACAGGGACGCTGAAGCTTTCTTT.